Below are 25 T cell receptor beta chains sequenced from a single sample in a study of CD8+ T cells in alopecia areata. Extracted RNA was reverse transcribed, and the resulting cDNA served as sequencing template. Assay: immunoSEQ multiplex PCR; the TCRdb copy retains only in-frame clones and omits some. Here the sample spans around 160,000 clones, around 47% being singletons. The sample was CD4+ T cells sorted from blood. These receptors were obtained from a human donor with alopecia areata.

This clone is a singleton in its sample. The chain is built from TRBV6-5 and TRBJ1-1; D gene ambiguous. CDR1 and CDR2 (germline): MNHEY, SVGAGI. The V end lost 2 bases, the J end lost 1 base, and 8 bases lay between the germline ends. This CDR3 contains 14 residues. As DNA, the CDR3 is TGTGCCAGCAGTTACCAAATAAAGAACACTGAAGCTTTCTTT. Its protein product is CASSYQIKNTEAFF.

The CDR3 nucleotides are TGTGCCACCAGCAGAGTCCCCCTCACAGGGGATACGCAGTATTTT. Its protein product is CATSRVPLTGDTQYF. The V and J genes are TRBV15 and TRBJ2-3, with D maybe TRBD1 (6 bases). The length of the CDR3 is 15 residues. Trimming shortened V by 1 base and J by 6 bases, and 14 bases separated the two germline ends. Germline loops: CDR1 LNHNV, CDR2 YYDKDF (reference sequence).

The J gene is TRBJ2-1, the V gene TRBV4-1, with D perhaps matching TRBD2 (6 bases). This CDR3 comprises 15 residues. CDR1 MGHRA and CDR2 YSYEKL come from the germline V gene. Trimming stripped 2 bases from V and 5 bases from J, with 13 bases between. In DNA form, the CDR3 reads TGCGCCAGCAGCCAACCAAAGCGGGCGCACAATGAGCAGTTCTTC. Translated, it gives CASSQPKRAHNEQFF.

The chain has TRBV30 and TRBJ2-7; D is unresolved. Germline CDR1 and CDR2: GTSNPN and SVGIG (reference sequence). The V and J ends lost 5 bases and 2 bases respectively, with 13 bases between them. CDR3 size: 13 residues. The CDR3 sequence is CAWEPGYTYEQYF. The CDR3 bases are TGTGCCTGGGAGCCCGGATACACCTACGAGCAGTACTTC.

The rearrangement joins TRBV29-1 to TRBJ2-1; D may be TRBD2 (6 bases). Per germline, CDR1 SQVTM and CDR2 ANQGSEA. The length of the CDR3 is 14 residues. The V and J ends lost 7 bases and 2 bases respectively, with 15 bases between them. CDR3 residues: CSGKAGGAYNEQFF. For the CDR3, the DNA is TGCAGCGGCAAAGCCGGAGGGGCCTACAATGAGCAGTTCTTC.

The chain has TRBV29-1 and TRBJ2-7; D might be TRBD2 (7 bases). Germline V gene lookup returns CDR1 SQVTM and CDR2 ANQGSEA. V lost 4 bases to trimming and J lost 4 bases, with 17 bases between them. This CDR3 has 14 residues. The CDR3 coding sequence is TGCAGCGTTGTGCGGGGGCCATTGGAATACGAGCAGTACTTC. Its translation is CSVVRGPLEYEQYF.

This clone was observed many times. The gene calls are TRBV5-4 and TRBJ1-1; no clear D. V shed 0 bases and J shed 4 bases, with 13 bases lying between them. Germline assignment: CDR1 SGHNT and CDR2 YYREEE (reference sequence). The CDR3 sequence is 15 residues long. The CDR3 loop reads CASSLASRATTEAFF. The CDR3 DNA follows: TGTGCCAGCAGCTTGGCCTCGAGGGCAACCACTGAAGCTTTCTTT.

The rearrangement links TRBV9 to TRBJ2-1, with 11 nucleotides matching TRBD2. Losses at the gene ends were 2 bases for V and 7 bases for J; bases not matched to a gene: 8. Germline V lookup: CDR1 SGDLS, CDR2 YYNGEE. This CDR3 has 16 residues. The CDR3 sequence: CASSVNSGRGWNEQFF. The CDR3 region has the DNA TGTGCCAGCAGCGTCAATAGCGGGAGGGGGTGGAATGAGCAGTTCTTC.

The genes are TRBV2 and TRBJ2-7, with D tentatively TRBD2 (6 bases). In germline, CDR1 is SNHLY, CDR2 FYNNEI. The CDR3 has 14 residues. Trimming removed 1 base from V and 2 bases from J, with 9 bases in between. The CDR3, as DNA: TGTGCCAGCAGTGAAGGTGGGGGGACCTACGAGCAGTACTTC. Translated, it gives CASSEGGGTYEQYF.

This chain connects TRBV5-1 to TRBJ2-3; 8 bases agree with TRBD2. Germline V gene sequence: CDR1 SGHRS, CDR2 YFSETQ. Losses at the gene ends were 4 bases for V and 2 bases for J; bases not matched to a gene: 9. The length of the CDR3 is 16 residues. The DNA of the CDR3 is TGCGCCAGCAGCACCGGGGTAGCGGGATTCACAGATACGCAGTATTTT. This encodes CASSTGVAGFTDTQYF. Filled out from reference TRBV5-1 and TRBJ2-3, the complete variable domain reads KAGVTQTPRYLIKTRGQQVTLSCSPISGHRSVSWYQQTPGQGLQFLFEYFSETQRNKGNFPGRFSGRQFSNSRSEMNVSTLELGDSALYLCASSTGVAGFTDTQYFGPGTRLTVL.

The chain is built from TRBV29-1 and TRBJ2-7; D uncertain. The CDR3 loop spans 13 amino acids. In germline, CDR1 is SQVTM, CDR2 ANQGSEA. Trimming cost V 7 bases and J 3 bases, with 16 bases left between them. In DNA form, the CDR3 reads TGCAGCGCCCTAGGAACAGAGGACTACGAGCAGTACTTC. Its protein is CSALGTEDYEQYF.

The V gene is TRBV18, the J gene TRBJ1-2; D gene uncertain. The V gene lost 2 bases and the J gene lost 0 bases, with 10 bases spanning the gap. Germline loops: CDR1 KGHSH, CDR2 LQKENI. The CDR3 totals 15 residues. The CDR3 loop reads CASSPAFVSNYGYTF. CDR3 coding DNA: TGTGCCAGCTCACCAGCCTTCGTCTCTAACTATGGCTACACCTTC.

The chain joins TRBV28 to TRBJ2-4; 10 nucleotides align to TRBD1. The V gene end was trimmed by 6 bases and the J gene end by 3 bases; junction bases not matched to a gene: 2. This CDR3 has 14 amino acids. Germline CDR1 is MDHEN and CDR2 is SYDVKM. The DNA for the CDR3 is TGTGCCAGCAGGGACAGGGGGAGCAAAAACATTCAGTACTTC. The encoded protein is CASRDRGSKNIQYF.

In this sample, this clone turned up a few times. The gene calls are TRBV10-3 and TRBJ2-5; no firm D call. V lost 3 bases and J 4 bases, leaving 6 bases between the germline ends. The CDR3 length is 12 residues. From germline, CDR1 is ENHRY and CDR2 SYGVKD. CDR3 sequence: CAISDGVETQYF. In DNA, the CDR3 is TGTGCCATCAGTGATGGGGTAGAGACCCAGTACTTC.

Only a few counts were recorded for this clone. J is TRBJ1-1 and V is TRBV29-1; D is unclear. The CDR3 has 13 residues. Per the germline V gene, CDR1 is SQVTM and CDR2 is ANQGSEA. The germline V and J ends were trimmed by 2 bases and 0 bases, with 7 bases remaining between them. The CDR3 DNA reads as TGCAGCGTTGAATACACCCTGAACACTGAAGCTTTCTTT. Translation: CSVEYTLNTEAFF. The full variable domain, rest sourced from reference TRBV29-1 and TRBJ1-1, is SAVISQKPSRDICQRGTSLTIQCQVDSQVTMMFWYRQQPGQSLTLIATANQGSEATYESGFVIDKFPISRPNLTFSTLTVSNMSPEDSSIYLCSVEYTLNTEAFFGQGTRLTVV.

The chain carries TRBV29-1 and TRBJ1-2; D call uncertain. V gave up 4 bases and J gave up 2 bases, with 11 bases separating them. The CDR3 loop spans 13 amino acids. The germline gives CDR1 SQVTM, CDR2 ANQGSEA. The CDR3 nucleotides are TGCAGCGTTGTAGGAGTAAGAAACTATGGCTACACCTTC. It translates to CSVVGVRNYGYTF. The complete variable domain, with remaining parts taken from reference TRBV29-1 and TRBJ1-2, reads SAVISQKPSRDICQRGTSLTIQCQVDSQVTMMFWYRQQPGQSLTLIATANQGSEATYESGFVIDKFPISRPNLTFSTLTVSNMSPEDSSIYLCSVVGVRNYGYTFGSGTRLTVV.

The CDR3 region has the DNA TGCAGCGCCGGGACTAACAATGAGCAGTTCTTC. Translating it yields CSAGTNNEQFF. This chain connects TRBV29-1 to TRBJ2-1; 7 bases match TRBD2. This CDR3 region has 11 residues. From germline, CDR1 is SQVTM and CDR2 ANQGSEA. With 7 bases clipped from V and 5 bases from J, the junction kept 2 bases outside the gene matches.

CDR3 region: CATTWGGRSLQETQYF. In nucleotides, the CDR3 is TGTGCCACCACATGGGGCGGGAGGTCACTTCAAGAGACCCAGTACTTC. This chain uses TRBV2 with TRBJ2-5, with 8 bases lining up with TRBD2. Germline V gene data show CDR1 as SNHLY and CDR2 as FYNNEI. Trimming cost V 10 bases and J 2 bases; bases outside gene matches: 15. The CDR3 has 16 amino acids.

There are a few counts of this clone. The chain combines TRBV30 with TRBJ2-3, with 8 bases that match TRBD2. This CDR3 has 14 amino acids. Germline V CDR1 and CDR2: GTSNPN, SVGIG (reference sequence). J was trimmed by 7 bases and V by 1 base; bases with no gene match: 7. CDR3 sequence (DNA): TGTGCCTGGAGTGCGGGAGGGCCAAGCAATACGCAGTATTTT. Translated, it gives CAWSAGGPSNTQYF.

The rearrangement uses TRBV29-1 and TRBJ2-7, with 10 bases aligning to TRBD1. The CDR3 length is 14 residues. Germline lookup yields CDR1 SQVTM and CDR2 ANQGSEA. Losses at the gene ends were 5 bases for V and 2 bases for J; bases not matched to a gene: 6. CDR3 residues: CSVWGQGLTYEQYF. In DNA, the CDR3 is TGCAGCGTTTGGGGACAGGGGTTAACCTACGAGCAGTACTTC.

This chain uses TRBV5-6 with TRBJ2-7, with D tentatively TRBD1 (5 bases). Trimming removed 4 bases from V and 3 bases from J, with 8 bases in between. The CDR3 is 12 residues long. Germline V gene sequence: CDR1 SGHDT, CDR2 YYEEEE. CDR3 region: CASSIRDYEQYF. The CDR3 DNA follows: TGTGCCAGCAGCATCAGGGACTACGAGCAGTACTTC.

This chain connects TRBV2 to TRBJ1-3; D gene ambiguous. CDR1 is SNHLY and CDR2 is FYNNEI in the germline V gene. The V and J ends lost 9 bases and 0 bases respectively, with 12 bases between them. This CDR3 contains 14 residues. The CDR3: CASNPGSSGNTIYF. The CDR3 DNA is TGTGCCAGTAACCCAGGCAGCTCTGGAAACACCATATATTTT.

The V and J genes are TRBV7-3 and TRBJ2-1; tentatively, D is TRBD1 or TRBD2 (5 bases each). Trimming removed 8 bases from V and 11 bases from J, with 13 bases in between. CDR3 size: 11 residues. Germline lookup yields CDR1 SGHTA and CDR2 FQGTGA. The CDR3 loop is CASGGPGQQFF. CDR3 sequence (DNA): TGTGCCAGCGGCGGTCCGGGACAGCAGTTCTTC.

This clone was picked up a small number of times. CDR3 bases: TGCGCCAGCAGCAAGAGGGCTAGCGGGAACACAGATACGCAGTATTTT. Amino acids: CASSKRASGNTDTQYF. V usage is TRBV5-1 and J usage is TRBJ2-3, with 9 positions matching TRBD2. Germline values: CDR1 SGHRS, CDR2 YFSETQ. CDR3 length equals 16 residues. Trimming removed 4 bases from V and 2 bases from J; junction bases left unmatched: 8. Looking up the rest from reference TRBV5-1 and TRBJ2-3 gives the full variable domain: KAGVTQTPRYLIKTRGQQVTLSCSPISGHRSVSWYQQTPGQGLQFLFEYFSETQRNKGNFPGRFSGRQFSNSRSEMNVSTLELGDSALYLCASSKRASGNTDTQYFGPGTRLTVL.

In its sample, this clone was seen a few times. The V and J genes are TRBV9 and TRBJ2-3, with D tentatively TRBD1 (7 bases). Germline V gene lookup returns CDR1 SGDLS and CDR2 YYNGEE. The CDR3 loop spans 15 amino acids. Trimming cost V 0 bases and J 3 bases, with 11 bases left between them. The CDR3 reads CASSVGRGRTDTQYF. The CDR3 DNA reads TGTGCCAGCAGCGTAGGGAGGGGGCGGACAGATACGCAGTATTTT.